This TCR beta chain derives from a study of shared clonotypes between healthy human individuals. Whole-study context: Donors had three CD4 naive, three CD4 memory, two CD8 naive and one CD8 memory plate apiece. Study outcomes and limitations: Sharing across a few donors was seen in 5% to 5.5% of naive CD4 clonotypes.

Details on this clone: Its antigen is unidentified.

Trimming stripped 3 bases from V and 6 bases from J, with 11 bases between. Germline V gene lookup returns CDR1 LGHNA and CDR2 YSLEER. This CDR3 spans 13 amino acids. As defined, naive CD8 cells were CD45RO-negative and positively selected for CCR7, with terminally differentiated effector memory CD45RA+ cells excluded. The donors were all Caucasian adults (living in Nashville, Tennessee). Assay: immunoSEQ multiplex PCR; the TCRdb copy retains only in-frame clones and omits some. The table records over 2 million clones, around 96% of them present only once. The rearrangement links TRBV4-3 to TRBJ1-1; the D is unclear. The sequenced sample was naive CD8+ T cells sorted from blood. The sequence derives from a young man in good health. The DNA of the CDR3 is TGCGCCAGCAGCCATACCATTCAATCTGAAGCTTTCTTT. Translating it yields CASSHTIQSEAFF.